This T cell receptor (beta chain) emerged from a study of blood T cell repertoires in COVID-19. Study-wide background: Acute and convalescent COVID-19 specimens originated in the United States, Italy and Spain. PBMCs, B-cell-depleted T cells, or T cells provided the cDNA or gDNA that made up the material.

In the authors' methods: Reference gene primer amplification gave estimated nucleated cell counts. TCRdb keeps only in-frame clones here, not all; method: immunoSEQ multiplex PCR. That table is the source of V, J and clone size, and D and trimming were worked out from the DNA. Of about 100,000 clones detected, 90% appear once; the ten largest clones hold about 1.5%. The V segment lost 4 bases and the J segment 4 bases; nucleotides outside the gene matches: 7. Germline V gene sequence: CDR1 KGHSY, CDR2 FQNENV. CDR3 length: 15 residues. Sequenced sample: peripheral blood. This TCR was sampled from a human donor with active COVID-19. The donor label of this sample is uncertain. The chain couples TRBV16 to TRBJ1-1; 9 bases fit TRBD1. The CDR3: CASSLGTTGGTEAFF. The CDR3 DNA follows: TGTGCCAGCAGCCTAGGGACGACAGGGGGCACTGAAGCTTTCTTT.